The 9 T cell receptor beta chains below were found in one sample sequenced in a study of shared clonotypes between healthy human individuals. Produced via immunoSEQ multiplex PCR; TCRdb's table is partial and in-frame only. The data contain some 1.4 million clones, roughly 96% of them seen just once; the ten biggest clones take up roughly 1.2%. Sequencing was done on a sample of naive CD4+ T cells sorted from blood. Subset reported: CD45RA+ positively selected. The receptors originated from a man younger than 40 in good health.

V usage is TRBV4-1 and J usage is TRBJ2-3; D is perhaps TRBD1 (7 bases). V dropped 0 bases and J dropped 7 bases, with 17 bases sitting between them. The CDR3 totals 16 residues. Germline CDR1 reads MGHRA; CDR2 reads YSYEKL. The CDR3 loop is CASSQEGGPSVHTQYF. The CDR3 coding sequence is TGCGCCAGCAGCCAAGAAGGGGGCCCTAGCGTACATACGCAGTATTTT.

The V call is TRBV6-5, the J call TRBJ2-1; TRBD2 matches 9 bases. Trimming removed 1 base from V and 5 bases from J; junction bases left unmatched: 3. The CDR3 length is 15 residues. Germline assignment: CDR1 MNHEY and CDR2 SVGAGI. This chain's CDR3 is CASSYWPSGNNEQFF. The CDR3 bases are TGTGCCAGCAGTTACTGGCCTAGCGGGAACAATGAGCAGTTCTTC.

This chain connects TRBV5-5 to TRBJ1-5, with TRBD1 as a possible D gene (6 bases). Deletions cut 4 bases from V and 0 bases from J, with 11 bases between. This CDR3 is built from 15 residues. Germline V gene sequence: CDR1 SGHKS, CDR2 YYEKEE (reference sequence). The CDR3 nucleotides read TGTGCCAGCAGCCCGGAGGGGGGTAGCAATCAGCCCCAGCATTTT. Translation gives CASSPEGGSNQPQHF. Full variable domain (rest looked up from reference TRBV5-5 and TRBJ1-5): DAGVTQSPTHLIKTRGQQVTLRCSPISGHKSVSWYQQVLGQGPQFIFQYYEKEERGRGNFPDRFSARQFPNYSSELNVNALLLGDSALYLCASSPEGGSNQPQHFGDGTRLSIL.

This chain links TRBV5-5 with TRBJ2-5, with D tentatively TRBD2 (5 bases). V lost 1 base and J lost 3, with 7 bases in between. From germline, CDR1 is SGHKS and CDR2 YYEKEE (reference sequence). This CDR3 is 13 amino acids long. The CDR3 here is CASSLRGKETQYF. The CDR3 nucleotides are TGTGCCAGCAGCTTGCGAGGGAAAGAGACCCAGTACTTC.

V usage is TRBV5-4 and J usage is TRBJ2-1, with D uncertain. Trimming cost V 0 bases and J 3 bases, with 7 bases left between them. Looked up from germline, CDR1 is SGHNT and CDR2 is YYREEE (reference sequence). The CDR3 runs to 14 residues. The CDR3 is CASSLGSNYNEQFF. The CDR3 nucleotides read TGTGCCAGCAGCTTGGGTAGCAACTACAATGAGCAGTTCTTC.

This sequence joins TRBV27 and TRBJ2-3, with 13 bases identical to TRBD2. Losses at the gene ends were 4 bases for V and 2 bases for J; bases not matched to a gene: 3. This CDR3 comprises 16 residues. Germline V gives CDR1 MNHEY, CDR2 SMNVEV (reference sequence). CDR3 loop: CASSSGLAGVTDTQYF. Written as DNA, the CDR3 is TGTGCCAGCAGTTCAGGACTAGCGGGAGTCACAGATACGCAGTATTTT.

V usage is TRBV19 and J usage is TRBJ1-2; D uncertain. The CDR3 covers 12 residues. The V end lost 5 bases, the J end lost 8 bases, and 12 bases lay between the germline ends. The germline V gene encodes CDR1 LNHDA and CDR2 SQIVND (reference sequence). CDR3 coding DNA: TGTGCCAGTAGTTTTTCCCTTTCCGGCTACACCTTC. Protein: CASSFSLSGYTF. Full variable domain (remainder filled in from reference TRBV19 and TRBJ1-2): DGGITQSPKYLFRKEGQNVTLSCEQNLNHDAMYWYRQDPGQGLRLIYYSQIVNDFQKGDIAEGYSVSREKKESFPLTVTSAQKNPTAFYLCASSFSLSGYTFGSGTRLTVV.

This clone was seen just once. This sequence joins TRBV7-2 and TRBJ1-5, with D maybe TRBD1 (6 bases). Germline V gene sequence: CDR1 SGHTA, CDR2 FQGNSA. The CDR3 has 16 residues. V lost 3 bases, J lost 5 bases, and 17 bases lay in between. The CDR3 is CASSLGPDRPHQPQHF. DNA of the CDR3: TGTGCCAGCAGCTTGGGACCCGACAGGCCGCATCAGCCCCAGCATTTT.

The rearrangement uses TRBV6-6 and TRBJ2-1, with 14 bases matching TRBD2. Germline values: CDR1 MNHNY, CDR2 SVGAGI (reference sequence). V lost 5 bases to trimming and J lost 8 bases; unmatched junction nucleotides: 8. CDR3 length: 16 residues. The CDR3 DNA follows: TGTGCCAGCAGTCCTATGGGACTAGCGGGAGCGGATGAGCAGTTCTTC. Translated, it gives CASSPMGLAGADEQFF.